This section outlines one TCR beta chain sequence together with its context. The entry originates in a study of blood T cell repertoires in COVID-19. Overall study context: COVID-19 samples, acute and convalescent, were from the United States, Italy and Spain. T cells, B-cell-depleted T cells, or PBMCs supplied cDNA or gDNA.

Study processing details: Researchers report that nucleated cell counts were estimated from reference gene primer amplification. TCRdb's copy holds only in-frame clones and misses some; the assay was immunoSEQ multiplex PCR. V, J and clone size derive from that table, while D and trimming were established from the DNA sequence. The sample has some 80,000 clones; around 80% are singletons. Sequencing was carried out using peripheral blood. The origin of this receptor is a woman at least 80 years old with active or convalescent COVID-19.

In DNA, the CDR3 is TGCGCCAGCAGCCAAGATAGGGGAAGGACTGAGCAGTTCTTC. Translated: CASSQDRGRTEQFF. The chain employs TRBV4-3 and TRBJ2-1; a possible D gene is TRBD1 (5 bases). The V end was cut by 0 bases, the J end by 9 bases, with 12 bases between. The germline V gene encodes CDR1 LGHNA and CDR2 YSLEER. The length of the CDR3 is 14 residues.